This TCR beta chain was sequenced during a study of OX40 agonist ivuxolimab in advanced cancers. About the research overall: Patients were dosed with the agonistic anti-OX40 (CD134) antibody ivuxolimab. Prior anti-PD-1, anti-PD-L1 or anti-CTLA-4 therapy was allowed; roughly 40% had some. Points from the study as a whole: It was not determined which antigens were specifically recognized by the peripheral T cells that had undergone clonal expansion. Relative to CD4+, CD8+ T cells held more expanded clones on average.

This CDR3 has 16 residues. Germline V gene sequence: CDR1 MNHEY, CDR2 SMNVEV (reference sequence). For this clone: The antigen is unknown.

Data came from immunoSEQ multiplex PCR; TCRdb stores just in-frame clones and leaves some out. The table includes 90,000 to 100,000 clones, approximately 95% detected once. The sample consisted of CD4+ or CD8+ T cells sorted from blood, taken in a trial of the OX40 agonist ivuxolimab. This clonotype was sampled from an adult with an advanced solid tumor such as melanoma, head and neck, liver or kidney cancer. The chain combines TRBV27 with TRBJ2-5; 10 positions match TRBD2. TRBJ2-7 matches the DNA end more closely, so the J call is doubtful. CDR3 region: CASSSTPSGGSYEQYF. The CDR3 bases are TGTGCCAGCAGTTCCACCCCTAGCGGGGGCTCCTACGAGCAGTACTTC.